This entry is about one T cell receptor beta chain. Its antigen is still unknown. These data come from a study of OX40 agonist ivuxolimab in advanced cancers. Across the study: Recorded diagnoses for dose-escalation patients were hepatocellular carcinoma, melanoma, renal cell or head and neck cancer.

The table came from immunoSEQ multiplex PCR; TCRdb's copy has only in-frame clones and leaves some out. This sample has some 37,000 clones; more than 60% occur once, and the top ten carry more than 9.5%. The CDR3 has 14 amino acids. V lost 4 bases, J lost 2 bases, and 11 bases lay in between. CDR1 and CDR2 (germline): LNHDA, SQIVND (reference sequence). Study conclusions and caveats: Circulating CD4+ and CD8+ T cells showed clonal expansion by week 6 at 0.1 to 3.0 mg/kg. Relative to CD4+, CD8+ T cells held more expanded clones on average.

The TCR sequence derives from an adult with an advanced solid tumor such as melanoma, head and neck, liver or kidney cancer. The sequencing here drew on CD4+ or CD8+ T cells sorted from blood, taken in a trial of the OX40 agonist ivuxolimab. The chain carries TRBV19 and TRBJ1-1; D is unclear. As DNA, the CDR3 is TGTGCCAGTAGTACGAGAAACGTCAACACTGAAGCTTTCTTT. Translation gives CASSTRNVNTEAFF.